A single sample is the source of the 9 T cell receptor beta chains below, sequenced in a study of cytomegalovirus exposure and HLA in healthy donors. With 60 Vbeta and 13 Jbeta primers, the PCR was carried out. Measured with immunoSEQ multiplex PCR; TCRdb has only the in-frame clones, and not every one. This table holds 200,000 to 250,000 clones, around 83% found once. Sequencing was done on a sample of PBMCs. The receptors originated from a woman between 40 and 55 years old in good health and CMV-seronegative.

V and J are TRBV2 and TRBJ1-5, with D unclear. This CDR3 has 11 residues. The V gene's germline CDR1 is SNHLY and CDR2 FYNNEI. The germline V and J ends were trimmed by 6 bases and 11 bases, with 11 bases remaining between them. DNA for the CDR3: TGTGCCAGCAGCAGTGTATCAGCCCAGCATTTT. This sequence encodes CASSSVSAQHF.

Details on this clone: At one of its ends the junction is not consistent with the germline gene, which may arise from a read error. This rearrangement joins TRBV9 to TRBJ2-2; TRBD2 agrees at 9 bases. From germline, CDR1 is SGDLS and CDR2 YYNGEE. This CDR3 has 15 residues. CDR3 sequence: CASNVAGVGTGELFF. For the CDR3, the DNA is TGTGCCAGCAACGTAGCGGGAGTTGGGACCGGGGAGCTGTTTTTT.

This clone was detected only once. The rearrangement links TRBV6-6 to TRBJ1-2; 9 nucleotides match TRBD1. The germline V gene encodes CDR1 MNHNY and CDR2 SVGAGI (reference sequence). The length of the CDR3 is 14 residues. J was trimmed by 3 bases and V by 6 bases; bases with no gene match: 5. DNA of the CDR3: TGTGCCAGCAGCCCAAGGACAGGGGACTATGGCTACACCTTC. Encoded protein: CASSPRTGDYGYTF.

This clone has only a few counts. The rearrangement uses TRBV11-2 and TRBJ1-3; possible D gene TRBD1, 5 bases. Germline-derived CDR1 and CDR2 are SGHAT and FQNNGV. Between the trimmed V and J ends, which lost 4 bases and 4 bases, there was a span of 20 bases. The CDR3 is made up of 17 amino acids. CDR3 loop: CASSSTEVRGSGNTIYF. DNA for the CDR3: TGTGCCAGCAGCTCAACAGAGGTTCGGGGGTCGGGAAACACCATATATTTT.

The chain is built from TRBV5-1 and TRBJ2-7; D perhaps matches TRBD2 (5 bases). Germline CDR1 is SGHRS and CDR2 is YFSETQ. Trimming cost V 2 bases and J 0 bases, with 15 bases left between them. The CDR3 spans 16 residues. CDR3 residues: CASSLPPREPSYEQYF. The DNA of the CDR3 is TGCGCCAGCAGCTTACCCCCCCGGGAACCCTCCTACGAGCAGTACTTC. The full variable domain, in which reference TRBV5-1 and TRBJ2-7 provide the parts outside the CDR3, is KAGVTQTPRYLIKTRGQQVTLSCSPISGHRSVSWYQQTPGQGLQFLFEYFSETQRNKGNFPGRFSGRQFSNSRSEMNVSTLELGDSALYLCASSLPPREPSYEQYFGPGTRLTVT.

CDR3 loop: CASSQGQGDIQYF. As DNA, the CDR3 is TGTGCCAGCTCACAAGGGCAGGGGGACATTCAGTACTTC. The chain joins TRBV18 to TRBJ2-4, with 7 bases lining up with TRBD1. The V gene's germline CDR1 is KGHSH and CDR2 LQKENI. This CDR3 comprises 13 residues. J gave up 8 bases and V 4 bases, and 5 bases lay outside the gene matches.

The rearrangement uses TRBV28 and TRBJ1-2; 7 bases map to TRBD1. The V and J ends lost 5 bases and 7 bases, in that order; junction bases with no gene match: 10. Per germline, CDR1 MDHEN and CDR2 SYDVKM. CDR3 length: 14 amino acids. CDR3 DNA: TGTGCCAGCAGTACCCAAACAGGGGTAATTGGCTACACCTTC. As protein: CASSTQTGVIGYTF.

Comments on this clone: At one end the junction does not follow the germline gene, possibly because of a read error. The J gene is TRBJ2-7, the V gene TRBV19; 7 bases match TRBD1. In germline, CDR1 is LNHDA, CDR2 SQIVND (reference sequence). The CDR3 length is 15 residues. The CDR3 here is CASSYLAGGSSEQYF. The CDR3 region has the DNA TGTGCCAGTAGTTATCTGGCAGGGGGATCCTCCGAGCAGTACTTC.

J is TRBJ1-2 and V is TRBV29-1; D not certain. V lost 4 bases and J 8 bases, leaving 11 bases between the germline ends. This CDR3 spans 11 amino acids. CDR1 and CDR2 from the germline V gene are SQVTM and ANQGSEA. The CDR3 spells CSVVSSRGYTF. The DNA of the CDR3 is TGCAGCGTTGTCTCCAGCAGGGGCTACACCTTC.